A selection of T cell receptor beta chains follows, all from one sample in a study of blood T cell repertoires in COVID-19. The protocol was immunoSEQ multiplex PCR, while the TCRdb copy is restricted to in-frame clones and leaves out a portion. The sample shows about 68,000 clones, nearly 90% of them seen only once. The sequenced sample consisted of peripheral blood. These receptors all stem from a woman between 50 and 59 years old with COVID-19, enrolled during active disease. Both conserved end residues are part of each CDR3. A D gene is named only where the DNA matches it firmly. Size tells how often a clone was seen (once, few, many) or the class of an expanded clone, and some rows leave it out.

>TRBJ2-2|NA|NA|TRBV6-5
TGTGCCAGCACTAACACCGGGGAGCTGTTTTTT
CASTNTGELFF
>TRBJ2-1|NA|NA|TRBV15
TGTGCCACCAGCAGAGTAAGCCGCAATGAGCAGTTCTTC
CATSRVSRNEQFF
>TRBJ1-4|NA|NA|TRBV5-1
TGCGCCAGCAGGGGGCAGACTAATGAAAAACTGTTTTTT
CASRGQTNEKLFF
>TRBJ2-7|NA|TRBD2|TRBV5-6
TGTGCCAGCAGCCCACCGAGGGGAAGAACTAGCGGGAACTACGAGCAGTACTTC
CASSPPRGRTSGNYEQYF
>TRBJ1-4|once|NA|TRBV11-3
TGTGCCAGCAGCTCCGAAGGTGGGGCGGGGGACGAAAAACTGTTTTTT
CASSSEGGAGDEKLFF
>TRBJ1-5|NA|NA|TRBV27
TGTGCCAGCAGTATAGGAGTTAGCAATCAGCCCCAGCATTTT
CASSIGVSNQPQHF
>TRBJ2-7|NA|TRBD2|TRBV5-1
TGCGCCAGCAGCTTCGGAGCGGGAGGCTACGAGCAGTACTTC
CASSFGAGGYEQYF
>TRBJ1-6|NA|TRBD1|TRBV14
TGTGCCAGCAGCCTTCTGGGGACAGCTAATAATTCACCCCTCCACTTT
CASSLLGTANNSPLHF
>TRBJ2-7|NA|TRBD2|TRBV11-2
TGTGCCAGCAGTCGTAGACACTCGGGACTAGCGGGAGGAGGCGAGCAGTACTTC
CASSRRHSGLAGGGEQYF
>TRBJ2-5|NA|TRBD2|TRBV11-2
TGTGCCAGCAGCTCTCCTCTTGCGGGAGCAGAGACCCAGTACTTC
CASSSPLAGAETQYF
>TRBJ2-7|once|NA|TRBV7-8
TGTGCCAGCAGCTTCCGGGACAACTCCTACGAGCAGTACTTC
CASSFRDNSYEQYF
>TRBJ2-1|NA|TRBD2|TRBV3-1/TRBV3-2
TGTGCCAGCAGCCAACTAGCGGGAATCAATGAGCAGTTCTTC
CASSQLAGINEQFF
>TRBJ2-3|NA|TRBD2|TRBV9
TGTGCTAACACCTTCGGGGGACTAGCGGAAATCTGCACAGATACGCAGTATTTT
CANTFGGLAEICTDTQYF
>TRBJ2-1|NA|NA|TRBV5-1
TGCGCCAGCAGCTTGGCCGTAACTACATACAATGAGCAGTTCTTC
CASSLAVTTYNEQFF
>TRBJ2-7|NA|NA|TRBV6-5
TGTGCCAGCACGACCGATCCTAGCTCCTACGAGCAGTACTTC
CASTTDPSSYEQYF
>TRBJ1-4|NA|NA|TRBV6-1
TGTGCCAGCAGTCACAGGCCCACAACTAATGAAAAACTGTTTTTT
CASSHRPTTNEKLFF
>TRBJ2-5|NA|TRBD1|TRBV4-2
TGTGCCAGCAGCCAAGAGGGACAGGGAGGGGAGACCCAGTACTTC
CASSQEGQGGETQYF
>TRBJ1-4|NA|TRBD1|TRBV28
TGTGCCAGCAGCCCCCGTCTGACAGGGGGCCTTGAAAAACTGTTTTTT
CASSPRLTGGLEKLFF
>TRBJ1-6|once|NA|TRBV9
TGTGCCAGCAGCGGGGGGGTCTATAATTCACCCCTCCACTTT
CASSGGVYNSPLHF
>TRBJ2-7|NA|TRBD2|TRBV14
TGTGCCAGCAGCCAATTTGGGAGCGGGAGGTCCTACGAGCAGTACTTC
CASSQFGSGRSYEQYF
>TRBJ2-1|NA|NA|TRBV7-3
TGTGCCAGCAGCTCCGGACAGTACAATGAGCAGTTCTTC
CASSSGQYNEQFF
>TRBJ2-3|NA|TRBD2|TRBV5-1
TGCGCCAGCAGCGGCGGGAGTAGGCCGTCAGATACGCAGTATTTT
CASSGGSRPSDTQYF
>TRBJ1-1|few|NA|TRBV19
TGTGCCAGTAGTCGGGGGGGTACGAACACTGAAGCTTTCTTT
CASSRGGTNTEAFF
>TRBJ2-5|NA|NA|TRBV21-1
TGTGCCAGCAGCAAGCCACTAGTATTAGGGACCCAGTACTTC
CASSKPLVLGTQYF
>TRBJ2-7|NA|NA|TRBV4-2
TGTGCCAGCAGCCAAGGTCCTAGCTCCTACGAGCAGTACTTC
CASSQGPSSYEQYF
>TRBJ2-3|NA|TRBD1|TRBV19
TGTGCCAGTAGTGTATTCAGGACAGGGGCCGATACGCAGTATTTT
CASSVFRTGADTQYF
>TRBJ2-1|NA|TRBD2|TRBV5-4
TGTGCCAGCAGCTCTCCCCGCGGGAGGGCATACAATGAGCAGTTCTTC
CASSSPRGRAYNEQFF
>TRBJ2-1|NA|TRBD2|TRBV10-3
TGTGCCATCAGGAGCGGGGCCAACAATGAGCAGTTCTTC
CAIRSGANNEQFF
>TRBJ2-7|few|TRBD1|TRBV5-6
TGTGCCAGCAGCATGACAGGGGGCGCTTACGAGCAGTACTTC
CASSMTGGAYEQYF
>TRBJ2-3|NA|NA|TRBV7-2
TGTGCCAGCGCTCTCCAGTCAGGGGAAACAGATACGCAGTATTTT
CASALQSGETDTQYF
>TRBJ1-1|NA|TRBD1|TRBV3-1/TRBV3-2
TGTGCCAGCAGCCGTGGGGGCGACAGGGCAGGTGAAGCTTTCTTT
CASSRGGDRAGEAFF
>TRBJ1-5|NA|NA|TRBV6-5
TGTGCCAGCCTGAGGGCAGGGAGGAATCAGCCCCAGCATTTT
CASLRAGRNQPQHF
>TRBJ1-4|NA|TRBD1|TRBV6-1
TGTGCCAGCAGTGAAGTGGGCAGGGGGCCCTTAATTAGACTGTTTTTT
CASSEVGRGPLIRLFF
>TRBJ1-2|once|NA|TRBV6-5
TGTGCCAGCAGTACGAAAGCCAGGCCAAGCTACACCTTC
CASSTKARPSYTF
>TRBJ1-6|NA|NA|TRBV28
TGTGCCAGCAGTTTGACACCCCCGTCACCCCTCCACTTT
CASSLTPPSPLHF